Presented here are 18 T cell receptor beta chains from one specimen sequenced in a study of T-cell reconstitution after alpha-beta-depleted transplantation in children. Molecular barcoding with unique molecular identifiers was used for the TCRbeta library. Using its own MiXCR run on the PCR reads, TCRdb lists one record per CDR3 protein. The sample holds hundreds of thousands of distinct CDR3 sequences, about 14% seen once. Material: PBMCs, obtained from the stem cell graft. The receptors derive from a human donor who donated a stem cell graft to a child with Fanconi anemia.

This clonotype has more than one count but fewer than ten. V gene TRBV4-3 combines with J gene TRBJ1-4, with D perhaps TRBD1 (5 bases). The V and J ends lost 2 bases and 6 bases respectively, with 16 bases between them. Germline V gene lookup returns CDR1 LGHNA and CDR2 YSLEER. The CDR3 consists of 16 residues. CDR3 in DNA: TGCGCCAGCAGCCAATACCTAGTGGGGGACGATGAAAAACTGTTTTTT. This encodes CASSQYLVGDDEKLFF.

The table lists this clonotype with a count of one. The rearrangement joins TRBV7-2 to TRBJ2-1; no firm D call. V was shortened by 0 bases and J by 8 bases, with 14 bases between the two germline ends. Looked up from germline, CDR1 is SGHTA and CDR2 is FQGNSA. The CDR3 totals 15 residues. The CDR3 spells CASSLAYSARDEQFF. Here the CDR3 DNA reads TGTGCCAGCAGCTTAGCCTACTCCGCAAGGGATGAGCAGTTCTTC.

This clonotype turned up a few times. The chain employs TRBV4-3 and TRBJ1-2; no clear D. This CDR3 region has 16 residues. V lost 1 base and J 8 bases, leaving 20 bases between the germline ends. The V gene's germline CDR1 is LGHNA and CDR2 YSLEER. DNA of the CDR3: TGCGCCAGCAGCCAAGGATTTAGCACAGACGTGGGAGGCTACACCTTC. Translating it yields CASSQGFSTDVGGYTF.

In this sample, this clonotype turned up many times. This chain joins TRBV7-6 and TRBJ2-1; D remains ambiguous. Trimming pared 4 bases from V and 0 bases from J, leaving 13 bases between. The germline V gene encodes CDR1 SGHVS and CDR2 FNYEAQ. This CDR3 has 16 residues. CDR3 sequence (DNA): TGTGCCAGCAGCTCCCTGTCTAGTTCCTCCTACAATGAGCAGTTCTTC. Residues: CASSSLSSSSYNEQFF.

This clonotype has a handful of counts. In DNA, the CDR3 is TGTGCCAGCAGCGTAGGGACAGGGGGCATTAGTAGTGGCTACACCTTC. Translating it yields CASSVGTGGISSGYTF. The chain employs TRBV9 and TRBJ1-2; 11 positions match TRBD1. This CDR3 spans 16 amino acids. V dropped 0 bases and J dropped 7; count of bases not matched to a gene: 8. From germline, CDR1 is SGDLS and CDR2 YYNGEE.

This clonotype turned up a few times. This chain uses TRBV20-1 with TRBJ2-5; the D gene could be TRBD1 or TRBD2 (5 bases each). The CDR3 loop spans 12 amino acids. V was shortened by 3 bases and J by 5 bases, with 10 bases between the two germline ends. The germline V gene encodes CDR1 DFQATT and CDR2 SNEGSKA (reference sequence). CDR3: CSASQGRETQYF. In DNA, the CDR3 is TGCAGTGCTAGCCAGGGACGGGAGACCCAGTACTTC.

V and J are TRBV4-3 and TRBJ2-7; 8 bases are shared with TRBD2. The CDR3 covers 15 residues. Germline CDR1 is LGHNA and CDR2 is YSLEER. Trimming at V came to 0 bases and at J to 4 bases, leaving 5 bases not matched to a gene. The CDR3 reads CASSQEKVAGYEQYF. CDR3 DNA sequence: TGCGCCAGCAGCCAAGAGAAGGTAGCGGGGTACGAGCAGTACTTC.

The chain couples TRBV5-1 to TRBJ1-6; possibly TRBD1 for D (5 bases). Between the trimmed V and J ends, which lost 0 bases and 7 bases, there was a span of 14 bases. The CDR3 extends over 16 amino acids. Germline values: CDR1 SGHRS, CDR2 YFSETQ. CDR3 sequence (DNA): TGCGCCAGCAGCTTGGGTGGAACAGGCCCAAATTCACCCCTCCACTTT. Residues: CASSLGGTGPNSPLHF. Together with reference TRBV5-1 and TRBJ1-6, the CDR3 gives the full variable domain: KAGVTQTPRYLIKTRGQQVTLSCSPISGHRSVSWYQQTPGQGLQFLFEYFSETQRNKGNFPGRFSGRQFSNSRSEMNVSTLELGDSALYLCASSLGGTGPNSPLHFGNGTRLTVT.

This clonotype turned up a few times. V usage is TRBV28 and J usage is TRBJ2-3; 8 bases are a match to TRBD1. J gave up 6 bases and V 5 bases, and 10 bases lay outside the gene matches. Per germline, CDR1 MDHEN and CDR2 SYDVKM. The length of the CDR3 is 15 residues. The CDR3 bases are TGTGCCAGCAGTGGCGGGACAGGAGGACTCGATACGCAGTATTTT. Translating gives CASSGGTGGLDTQYF.

This clonotype occurred many times. The V gene is TRBV29-1, the J gene TRBJ2-2; D gene unclear. Germline CDR1 reads SQVTM; CDR2 reads ANQGSEA. This CDR3 region has 13 residues. The ends were cut back, 1 base at V and 6 bases at J, with 9 bases in the middle. The CDR3 is CSVEGGVSGELFF. The CDR3 nucleotides read TGCAGCGTTGAAGGTGGAGTTTCCGGGGAGCTGTTTTTT.

This clonotype was recorded a few times. The chain links TRBV5-1 to TRBJ2-1, with D possibly being TRBD2 (5 bases). Germline assignment: CDR1 SGHRS and CDR2 YFSETQ. With 1 base removed from V and 7 bases from J, the gap between germline ends came to 12 bases. The CDR3 is made up of 14 amino acids. The CDR3 spells CASSLRGRRNEQFF. As DNA, the CDR3 is TGCGCCAGCAGCTTGAGAGGGCGGAGGAATGAGCAGTTCTTC. The full variable domain, its missing parts supplied by reference TRBV5-1 and TRBJ2-1, is KAGVTQTPRYLIKTRGQQVTLSCSPISGHRSVSWYQQTPGQGLQFLFEYFSETQRNKGNFPGRFSGRQFSNSRSEMNVSTLELGDSALYLCASSLRGRRNEQFFGPGTRLTVL.

The chain employs TRBV20-1 and TRBJ2-2, with TRBD1 identical over 11 bases. V lost 1 base and J lost 4; bases outside the gene matches: 2. CDR3 length: 15 residues. Germline V gives CDR1 DFQATT, CDR2 SNEGSKA (reference sequence). This CDR3 reads CSARGDRGFTGELFF. In DNA form, the CDR3 reads TGCAGTGCTAGAGGGGACAGGGGGTTCACCGGGGAGCTGTTTTTT.

This clonotype was picked up many times. The chain couples TRBV29-1 to TRBJ1-4; perhaps TRBD1 as D (5 bases). In germline, CDR1 is SQVTM, CDR2 ANQGSEA. V was shortened by 5 bases and J by 0 bases, with 13 bases between the two germline ends. This CDR3 spans 15 amino acids. The CDR3 region is CSVKRGTTTNEKLFF. DNA for the CDR3: TGCAGCGTTAAAAGGGGAACGACAACTAATGAAAAACTGTTTTTT.

V is TRBV11-2 and J is TRBJ2-2, with TRBD1 matching 10 bases. Germline CDR1 is SGHAT and CDR2 is FQNNGV. The V and J ends lost 1 base and 5 bases, in that order; junction bases with no gene match: 7. CDR3 length: 17 amino acids. The CDR3 loop reads CASSLVGGTGETGELFF. DNA for the CDR3: TGTGCCAGCAGCTTAGTAGGAGGGACAGGGGAAACCGGGGAGCTGTTTTTT.

Many counts were recorded for this clonotype. The rearrangement links TRBV11-2 to TRBJ2-1; D remains ambiguous. Germline CDR1 and CDR2: SGHAT and FQNNGV. This CDR3 spans 15 amino acids. Deletions cut 0 bases from V and 5 bases from J, with 11 bases between. CDR3 in DNA: TGTGCCAGCAGCTTAGATCTAAGAGCGAACAATGAGCAGTTCTTC. Translating gives CASSLDLRANNEQFF.

This clonotype was detected a few times. This sequence joins TRBV9 and TRBJ2-3, with 11 bases fitting TRBD2. V gave up 0 bases and J gave up 3 bases; unmatched junction bases: 6. The CDR3 extends over 17 amino acids. The V gene's germline CDR1 is SGDLS and CDR2 YYNGEE. The CDR3 bases are TGTGCCAGCAGCGTAGACCTAGCGGGGGGCCTTACAGATACGCAGTATTTT. Amino acids: CASSVDLAGGLTDTQYF.

This chain uses TRBV20-1 with TRBJ2-7; no definite D call. The CDR3 runs 15 residues. The ends were cut back, 0 bases at V and 0 bases at J, with 12 bases in the middle. Germline CDR1 DFQATT, CDR2 SNEGSKA (reference sequence). CDR3 loop: CSARDQEESSYEQYV. The CDR3 DNA reads TGCAGTGCTAGAGATCAAGAGGAGAGCTCCTACGAGCAGTACGTC.

V usage is TRBV5-1 and J usage is TRBJ2-6; tentative D call: TRBD2 (6 bases). Germline CDR1 is SGHRS and CDR2 is YFSETQ. The V and J ends lost 1 base and 0 bases respectively, with 26 bases between them. CDR3 length: 22 amino acids. The CDR3 nucleotides are TGCGCCAGCAGCTTGCTCAAATGGGACTCCTCACTCACAACCTCTGGGGCCAACGTCCTGACTTTC. Translation: CASSLLKWDSSLTTSGANVLTF.